The present entry profiles one TCR beta chain with its context. The target of this receptor is not known. Base qualities are not provided; no much larger clone lies one nucleotide away. The sample has other DNA sequences that encode this CDR3 too. This sample is drawn from a study of shared clonotypes between healthy human individuals (dated by TCRdb to the early 2020s). With regard to the full study: The cohort comprised two women and a few men aged 18 to 49 years. For each donor, CD4 naive and CD4 memory were each run on three plates, CD8 naive on two plates, and CD8 memory on one plate. To estimate repertoire size and how much clonotype sharing occurs between individuals, the study deeply sequenced the blood TCR repertoires of roughly 5 healthy adults. Different laboratories and diverse techniques were used to prepare libraries and sequence TCR repertoires, to increase sequencing depth and limit assay-specific biases. Each donor's leukapheresis produced roughly between about 0.9 and 9.5 billion PBMCs. Overall study outcomes, separate from this receptor: Compared with non-shared clonotypes, the clonotypes found in all four sorted-subset donors had higher generation probabilities. Sampling was restricted to blood, and TCR repertoires in tissue are likely to differ from TCR repertoires in blood. Incomplete sequencing was indicated by rarefaction of sorted-subset datasets, despite the large sequencing depth. Pairwise subsampling led to the expectation that sequencing depth would affect the degree of clonotype sharing among donors. Approximately 5% of naive CD4, roughly 3.6% of naive CD8, 2% to 2.5% of memory CD4, and roughly 0.4% of memory CD8 clonotypes were shared across several donors. Naive subsets generally had larger estimated clonotype richness than memory subsets did. Because the study included only a small number of donors, the genetic and exposure-history diversity represented was limited.

Donors were healthy HIV-negative adults with no recently reported acute infections or vaccinations. All donors were Caucasian adults living in Nashville, Tennessee, USA. CD4+ T cells were enriched by magnetic negative selection; naive cells were then positively selected on CD45RA, and the negative fraction formed the memory subset. Blood was collected by leukapheresis, and PBMCs were isolated by Ficoll-Histopaque density gradient centrifugation and then cryopreserved in liquid nitrogen vapor phase. Analytical flow cytometry was used to check the purity and quantity of each magnetically sorted T cell population. From each sorted fraction, genomic DNA was isolated and quantified by UV absorbance on a Nanodrop 2000c. Using the deep immunoSEQ assay, multiplex PCR amplified TCR CDR3 regions from genomic DNA. Genomic DNA extracted from each cell subset was distributed evenly over all wells of several immunoSEQ 96-well plates, and each plate served as one replicate. For sorted subsets, approximately 210 ng of genomic DNA, equivalent to 25,000 to 35,000 T cell genomes, went into each replicate PCR. Purified libraries were quantified with a Qubit 3.0 fluorometer, sized on a Bioanalyzer 2100, and re-quantified with the KAPA Library Quantification kit. Each immunoSEQ 96-well plate was sequenced on its own single-read 150-cycle Illumina NextSeq 550 flow cell. In the original analysis: The immunoSEQ output contained only junctional sequences without quality scores, so filtering could not match that applied to full-length reads. Sequences were annotated with PyIR, a Python wrapper for IgBLAST v1.9, and V/J genes and CDR3 were assigned using IMGT germline references. Reads were removed for weak V/J assignments (E-value above 1e-6), missing CDR3, stop codons, out-of-frame junctions, or ambiguous translated residues. V3J clonotypes were defined as sequences sharing an identical inferred V gene, J gene, and CDR3 amino acid sequence. To compute the percentage overlap between repertoires, the number of shared unique clonotypes was divided by the size of the smaller repertoire. Three approaches were used to assess repertoire richness: RTK rarefaction, the Chao1 estimator, and Recon v2.1 estimates of unobserved clonotypes. For all TCRbeta clonotypes obtained by the gDNA method from a few donors, generation probabilities were computed with OLGA. TCRdb retrieved this table from immuneACCESS and kept in-frame rearrangements only. Not all clones are present; in checked studies, unresolved V genes account for under half, and no reason is known for the remainder. D and trimming were read from the DNA, whereas the V and J calls and clone size are those reported in that table. The sample has 2 million to 2.5 million clones on record, around 90% of them singletons. The ten most abundant clones make up approximately 0.39% of the sample.

What was sequenced was naive CD4+ T cells from PBMCs. The cell subset or site label for this specimen denotes: CD45RA+ positively selected. The TCR sequence derives from a man aged 18 to 35 in good health. Some clones in this sample may be carry-over from other donors' samples.

The nucleotides are TGTGCCAGCAGCTTAGTAGGCGGTACCTACAATGAGCAGTTCTTC. This yields the protein CASSLVGGTYNEQFF. Recombination linked TRBV7-6 to TRBJ2-1; confidence is insufficient to name the D gene. Including cysteine and phenylalanine, the CDR3 has 15 amino acids. The only DNA kept is the CDR3, 45 bases in frame from the first base. CDR1 and CDR2 were assigned from the germline V gene as SGHVS and FNYEAQ. V lost 1 base and J lost 2 bases; the stretch between them is 9 bases long.